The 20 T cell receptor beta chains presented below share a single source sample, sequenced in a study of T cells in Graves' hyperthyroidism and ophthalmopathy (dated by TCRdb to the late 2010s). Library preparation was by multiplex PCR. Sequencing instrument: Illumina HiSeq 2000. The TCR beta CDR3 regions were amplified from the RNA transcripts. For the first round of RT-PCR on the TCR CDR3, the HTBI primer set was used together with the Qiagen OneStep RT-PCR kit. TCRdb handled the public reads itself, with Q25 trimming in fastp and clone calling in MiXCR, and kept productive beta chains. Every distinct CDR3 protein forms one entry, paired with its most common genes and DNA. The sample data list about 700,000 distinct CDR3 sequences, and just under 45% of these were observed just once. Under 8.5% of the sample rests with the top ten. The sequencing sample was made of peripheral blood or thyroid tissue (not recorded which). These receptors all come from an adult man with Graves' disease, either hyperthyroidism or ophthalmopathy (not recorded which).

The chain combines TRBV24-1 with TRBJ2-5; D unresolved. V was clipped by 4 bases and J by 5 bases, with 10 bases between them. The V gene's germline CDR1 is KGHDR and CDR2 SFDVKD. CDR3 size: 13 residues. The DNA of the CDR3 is TGTGCCACCAGTGAGGCCGTCGGGGAGACCCAGTACTTC. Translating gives CATSEAVGETQYF.

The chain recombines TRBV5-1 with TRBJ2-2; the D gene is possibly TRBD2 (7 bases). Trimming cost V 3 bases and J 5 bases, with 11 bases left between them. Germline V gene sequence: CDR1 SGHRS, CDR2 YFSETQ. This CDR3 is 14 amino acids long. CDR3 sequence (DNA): TGCGCCAGCAGCTGGGGGGGCCAAACCGGGGAGCTGTTTTTT. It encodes CASSWGGQTGELFF.

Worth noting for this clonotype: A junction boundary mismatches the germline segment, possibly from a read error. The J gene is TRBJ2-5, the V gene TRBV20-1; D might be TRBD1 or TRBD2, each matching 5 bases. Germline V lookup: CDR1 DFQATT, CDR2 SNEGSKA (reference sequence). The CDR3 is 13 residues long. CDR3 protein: CSARVRGQGTQYF. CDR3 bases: TGCAGTGCTAGAGTACGGGGCCAAGGGACCCAGTACTTC.

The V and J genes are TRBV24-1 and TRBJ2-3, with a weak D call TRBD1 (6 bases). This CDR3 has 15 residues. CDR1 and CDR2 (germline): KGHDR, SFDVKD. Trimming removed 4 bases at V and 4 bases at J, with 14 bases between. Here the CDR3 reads CATSDLTGPPDTQYF. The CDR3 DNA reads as TGTGCCACCAGTGACTTGACAGGCCCTCCAGATACGCAGTATTTT.

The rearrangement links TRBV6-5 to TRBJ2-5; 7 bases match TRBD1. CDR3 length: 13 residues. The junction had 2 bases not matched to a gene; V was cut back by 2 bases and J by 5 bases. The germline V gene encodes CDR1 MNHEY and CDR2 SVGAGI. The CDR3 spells CASSYDREETQYF. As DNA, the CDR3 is TGTGCCAGCAGTTACGACAGGGAGGAGACCCAGTACTTC.

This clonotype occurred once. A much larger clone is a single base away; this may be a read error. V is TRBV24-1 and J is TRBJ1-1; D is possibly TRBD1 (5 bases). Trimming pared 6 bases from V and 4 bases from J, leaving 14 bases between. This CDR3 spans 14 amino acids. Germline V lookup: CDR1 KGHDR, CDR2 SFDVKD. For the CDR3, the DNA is TGTGCCACCAGTCCGACGGGCGGGGGCACTGAAGCTTTCTTT. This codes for CATSPTGGGTEAFF.

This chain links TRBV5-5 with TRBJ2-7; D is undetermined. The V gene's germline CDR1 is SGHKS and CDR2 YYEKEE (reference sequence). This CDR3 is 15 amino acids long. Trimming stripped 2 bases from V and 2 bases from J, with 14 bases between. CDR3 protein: CASSFRTGFPYEQYF. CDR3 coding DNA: TGTGCCAGCAGCTTCAGGACGGGTTTTCCCTACGAGCAGTACTTC.

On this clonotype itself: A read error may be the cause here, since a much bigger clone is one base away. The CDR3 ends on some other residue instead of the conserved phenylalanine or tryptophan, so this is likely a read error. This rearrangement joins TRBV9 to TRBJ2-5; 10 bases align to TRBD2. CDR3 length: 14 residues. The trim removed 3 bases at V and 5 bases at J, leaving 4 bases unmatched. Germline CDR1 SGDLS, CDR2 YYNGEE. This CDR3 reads CASSEGLARETQYY. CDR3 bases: TGTGCCAGCAGCGAGGGACTAGCGAGGGAGACCCAGTACTAC.

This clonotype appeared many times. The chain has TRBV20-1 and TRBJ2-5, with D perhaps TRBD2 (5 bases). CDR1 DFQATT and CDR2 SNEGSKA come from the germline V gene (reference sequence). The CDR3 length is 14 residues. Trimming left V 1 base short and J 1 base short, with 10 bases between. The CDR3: CSARVPRGQETQYF. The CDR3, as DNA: TGCAGTGCTAGAGTCCCCCGGGGCCAAGAGACCCAGTACTTC.

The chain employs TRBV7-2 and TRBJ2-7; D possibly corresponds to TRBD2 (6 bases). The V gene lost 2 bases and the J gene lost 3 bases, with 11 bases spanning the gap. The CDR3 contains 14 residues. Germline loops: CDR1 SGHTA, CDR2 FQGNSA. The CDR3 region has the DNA TGTGCCAGCAGCTTACACGGGACTTTCTACGAGCAGTACTTC. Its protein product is CASSLHGTFYEQYF.

Here the CDR3 reads CASSLSGGTSYEQYF. The CDR3 nucleotides are TGTGCCAGCAGTTTAAGTGGCGGGACCTCCTACGAGCAGTACTTC. J is TRBJ2-7 and V is TRBV2, with TRBD2 as a possible D gene (6 bases). The CDR3 loop spans 15 amino acids. Trimming removed 5 bases from V and 0 bases from J, with 14 bases in between. Germline-derived CDR1 and CDR2 are SNHLY and FYNNEI. The whole variable domain, remainder taken from reference TRBV2 and TRBJ2-7, is EPEVTQTPSHQVTQMGQEVILRCVPISNHLYFYWYRQILGQKVEFLVSFYNNEISEKSEIFDDQFSVERPDGSNFTLKIRSTKLEDSAMYFCASSLSGGTSYEQYFGPGTRLTVT.

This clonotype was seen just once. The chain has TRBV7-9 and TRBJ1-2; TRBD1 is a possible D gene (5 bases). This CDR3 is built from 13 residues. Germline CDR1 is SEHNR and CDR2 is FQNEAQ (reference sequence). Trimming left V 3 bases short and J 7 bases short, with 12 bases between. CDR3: CASSLSGSAGYTF. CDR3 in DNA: TGTGCCAGCAGCTTGTCAGGGTCAGCTGGCTACACCTTC.

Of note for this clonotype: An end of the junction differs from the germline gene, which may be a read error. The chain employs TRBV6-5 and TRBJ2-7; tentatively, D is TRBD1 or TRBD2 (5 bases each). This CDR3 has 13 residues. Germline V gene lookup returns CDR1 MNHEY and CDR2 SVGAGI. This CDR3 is CAISGRGEDEQYF. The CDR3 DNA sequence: TGTGCCATCAGTGGACGGGGCGAGGACGAGCAGTACTTC.

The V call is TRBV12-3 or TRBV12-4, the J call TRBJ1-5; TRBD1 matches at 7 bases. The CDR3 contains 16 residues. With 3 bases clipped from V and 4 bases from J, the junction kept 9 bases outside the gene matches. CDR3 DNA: TGTGCCAGCAGTTTGCGTGGGACAGCAAGAAATCAGCCCCAGCATTTT. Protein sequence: CASSLRGTARNQPQHF.

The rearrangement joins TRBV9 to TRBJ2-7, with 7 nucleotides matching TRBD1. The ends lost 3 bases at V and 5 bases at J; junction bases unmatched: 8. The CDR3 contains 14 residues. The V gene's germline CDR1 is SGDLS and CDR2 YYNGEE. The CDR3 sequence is CASSDPTGLDEQYF. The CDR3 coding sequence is TGTGCCAGCAGCGACCCGACAGGGCTCGACGAGCAGTACTTC.

The DNA for the CDR3 is TGCAGTGCTAGAGATCCGACTTATGGCTACACCTTC. It specifies CSARDPTYGYTF. This chain joins TRBV20-1 and TRBJ1-2; D gene unclear. With 0 bases removed from V and 5 bases from J, the gap between germline ends came to 7 bases. Germline V lookup: CDR1 DFQATT, CDR2 SNEGSKA (reference sequence). There are 12 residues in the CDR3.

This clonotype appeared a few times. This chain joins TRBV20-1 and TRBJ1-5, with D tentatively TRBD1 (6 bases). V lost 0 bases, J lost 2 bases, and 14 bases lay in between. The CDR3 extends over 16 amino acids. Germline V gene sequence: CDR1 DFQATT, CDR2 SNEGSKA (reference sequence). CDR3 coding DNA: TGCAGTGCTAGAGATGGGGGGGCGCACGGCAATCAGCCCCAGCATTTT. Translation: CSARDGGAHGNQPQHF.

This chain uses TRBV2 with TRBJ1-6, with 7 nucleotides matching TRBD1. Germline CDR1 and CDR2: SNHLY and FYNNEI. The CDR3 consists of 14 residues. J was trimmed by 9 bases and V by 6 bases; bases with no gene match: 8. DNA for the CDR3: TGTGCCAGCAGAGGGGGCCAGGGTAGTTCACCCCTCCACTTT. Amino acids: CASRGGQGSSPLHF.

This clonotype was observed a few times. In DNA form, the CDR3 reads TGTGCCAGCAGCTTAGCGCGTACTTCAACTGGAAACACCATATATTTT. Translation: CASSLARTSTGNTIYF. This chain uses TRBV7-6 with TRBJ1-3; D call uncertain. V gave up 0 bases and J gave up 2 bases, with 11 bases separating them. CDR1 and CDR2 (germline): SGHVS, FNYEAQ. This CDR3 comprises 16 residues.

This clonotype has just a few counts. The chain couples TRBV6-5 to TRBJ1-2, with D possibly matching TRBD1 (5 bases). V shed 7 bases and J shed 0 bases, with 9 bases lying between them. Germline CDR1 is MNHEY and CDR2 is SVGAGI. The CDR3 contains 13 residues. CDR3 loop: CASTGLPNYGYTF. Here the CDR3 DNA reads TGTGCCAGCACAGGGTTGCCTAACTATGGCTACACCTTC.